The present entry profiles one T cell receptor beta chain with its context. Its specificity is unknown. PCR used 60 Vbeta primers and 13 Jbeta primers. The repertoire was sequenced with immunoSEQ multiplex PCR; TCRdb's copy has only in-frame clones and lacks some. The sample consists of around 150,000 clones, 72% of them appearing once. V dropped 8 bases and J dropped 0; count of bases not matched to a gene: 9. The CDR3 extends over 16 amino acids. Germline CDR1 reads PRHDT; CDR2 reads FYEKMQ (reference sequence). The sample originates from a study of cytomegalovirus exposure and HLA in healthy donors. Study as a whole: Most genotyped donors, 65% to 90% of some 400, had Caucasian-associated genetic ancestry.

Points from the study as a whole: In a later analysis, TCR association rates varied by HLA locus: DRB1 most, HLA-C fewest. TCR beta chains numbering roughly 150 were designated cytomegalovirus-associated. Fewer N-insertions (relative to the roughly 700-donor mean) were reportedly seen in an Asian-associated ancestry cluster in a later analysis.

V and J are TRBV13 and TRBJ1-2, with 10 bases matching TRBD1. This clonotype was obtained from a man in his forties or fifties in good health and CMV-seropositive. The sequenced sample consisted of PBMCs. The CDR3 sequence: CASGRDRGLANYGYTF. CDR3 nucleotide sequence: TGTGCCAGCGGCCGGGACAGGGGCCTAGCTAACTATGGCTACACCTTC.